Presented here are 23 T cell receptor beta chains from one specimen sequenced in a study of cytomegalovirus exposure and HLA in healthy donors (TCRdb year 2017). The library relied on the immunoSEQ multiplex PCR assay. For the multiplex PCR, a mixture combining 60 forward primers for TCR Vbeta segments and 13 reverse primers for TCR Jbeta segments was used. Entries here come from immuneACCESS through TCRdb and include only in-frame sequences with V and J called. Some clones fail to appear in such tables; in the studies checked, an unresolved V gene covers under half of the shortfall, and the cause of the remainder is unknown. This sample has tens of thousands of clones in its table, and around 85% of those were observed once. About 1.2% of the sample rests with the top ten. The sample was PBMCs. These TCRs come from a girl aged 2-15 years in good health and CMV-seropositive.

The chain recombines TRBV6-5 with TRBJ2-5; 11 nucleotides align to TRBD1. Germline CDR1 MNHEY, CDR2 SVGAGI. The CDR3 contains 16 residues. V was pared by 0 bases and J by 2 bases, with 2 bases of the junction left unmatched. CDR3 protein: CASSYSGTGGQETQYF. In DNA, the CDR3 is TGTGCCAGCAGTTACTCCGGGACAGGGGGTCAAGAGACCCAGTACTTC.

This clone showed up just once. The genes are TRBV28 and TRBJ2-7; unclear D gene. This CDR3 spans 12 amino acids. Germline CDR1 reads MDHEN; CDR2 reads SYDVKM. Trimming stripped 3 bases from V and 4 bases from J, with 7 bases between. The CDR3 sequence: CASSLARYEQYF. CDR3 DNA sequence: TGTGCCAGCAGTTTGGCCCGTTACGAGCAGTACTTC.

The chain combines TRBV27 with TRBJ1-1; D gene uncertain. This CDR3 has 16 amino acids. In germline, CDR1 is MNHEY, CDR2 SMNVEV (reference sequence). The V end lost 1 base, the J end lost 5 bases, and 17 bases lay between the germline ends. In nucleotides, the CDR3 is TGTGCCAGCAGTTTATGGGCCCGGATGATTTGGACTGAAGCTTTCTTT. It encodes CASSLWARMIWTEAFF.

The J gene is TRBJ1-2, the V gene TRBV13; 9 nucleotides match TRBD1. Germline V lookup: CDR1 PRHDT, CDR2 FYEKMQ (reference sequence). CDR3 length: 14 residues. Trimming at V came to 5 bases and at J to 4 bases, leaving 5 bases not matched to a gene. The chain's CDR3 is CASSTRTGAYGYTF. DNA for the CDR3: TGTGCCAGCAGCACCCGGACAGGGGCCTATGGCTACACCTTC.

The rearrangement links TRBV5-1 to TRBJ1-2; 8 positions match TRBD1. The CDR3 is 14 residues long. V lost 4 bases to trimming and J lost 6 bases; unmatched junction nucleotides: 8. Germline values: CDR1 SGHRS, CDR2 YFSETQ. Written as DNA, the CDR3 is TGCGCCAGCAGCCCACGGGACAGGTTGAATGGCTACACCTTC. Protein sequence: CASSPRDRLNGYTF.

The J gene is TRBJ1-5, the V gene TRBV28; D unresolved. CDR1 MDHEN and CDR2 SYDVKM come from the germline V gene. The CDR3 runs to 15 residues. The V and J ends lost 2 bases and 3 bases respectively, with 11 bases between them. CDR3 in amino acids: CASSLSLGNNQPQHF. CDR3 bases: TGTGCCAGCAGTTTAAGTCTCGGTAACAATCAGCCCCAGCATTTT.

This chain connects TRBV7-6 to TRBJ2-7, with TRBD2 as a possible D gene (6 bases). The germline CDR1 and CDR2 sequences are SGHVS and FNYEAQ. Trimming took 6 bases from V and 2 from J, leaving 14 bases between them. The CDR3 length is 14 residues. The DNA of the CDR3 is TGTGCCAGCAGTTCAAGCGGGCCCCCCTACGAGCAGTACTTC. Amino acids: CASSSSGPPYEQYF.

This clone was detected a few times. The V call is TRBV5-1, the J call TRBJ1-1; TRBD1 might be the D (6 bases). Germline V gives CDR1 SGHRS, CDR2 YFSETQ. Trimming shortened V by 1 base and J by 7 bases, and 14 bases separated the two germline ends. The CDR3 contains 14 residues. The CDR3 DNA is TGCGCCAGCAGCTTGTTCGATGGGGGCCTTGAAGCTTTCTTT. Protein: CASSLFDGGLEAFF. The full variable domain, rest sourced from reference TRBV5-1 and TRBJ1-1, is KAGVTQTPRYLIKTRGQQVTLSCSPISGHRSVSWYQQTPGQGLQFLFEYFSETQRNKGNFPGRFSGRQFSNSRSEMNVSTLELGDSALYLCASSLFDGGLEAFFGQGTRLTVV.

This clone came up a few times. V usage is TRBV18 and J usage is TRBJ1-1, with D possibly TRBD1 on 6 matching bases. V shed 2 bases and J shed 10 bases, with 11 bases lying between them. The CDR3 is made up of 12 amino acids. Germline V gene lookup returns CDR1 KGHSH and CDR2 LQKENI. The CDR3 sequence is CASSPEATGAFF. The CDR3 coding sequence is TGTGCCAGCTCACCAGAGGCGACAGGAGCTTTCTTT.

The CDR3 protein is CSIQSSSEGYTF. DNA of the CDR3: TGCAGCATTCAATCCTCCAGCGAAGGCTACACCTTC. The V call is TRBV29-1, the J call TRBJ1-2, with D unresolved. Trimming removed 8 bases from V and 8 bases from J, with 18 bases in between. The CDR3 contains 12 residues. Germline V gene sequence: CDR1 SQVTM, CDR2 ANQGSEA.

The chain carries TRBV6-1 and TRBJ2-5, with 7 bases aligning to TRBD2. After removal of 5 bases from V and 4 bases from J, the junction contained 1 base not matched to a gene. This CDR3 is built from 12 residues. The germline gives CDR1 MNHNS, CDR2 SASEGT. The CDR3 DNA is TGTGCCAGCAGTTGGGGGGGAGAGACCCAGTACTTC. Encoded protein: CASSWGGETQYF.

The chain links TRBV19 to TRBJ2-2; 8 nucleotides agree with TRBD2. The germline V gene encodes CDR1 LNHDA and CDR2 SQIVND (reference sequence). This CDR3 has 12 amino acids. The chain's CDR3 is CASGGITGELFF. CDR3 DNA sequence: TGTGCGTCGGGGGGGATCACCGGGGAGCTGTTTTTT. Full variable domain (rest looked up from reference TRBV19 and TRBJ2-2): DGGITQSPKYLFRKEGQNVTLSCEQNLNHDAMYWYRQDPGQGLRLIYYSQIVNDFQKGDIAEGYSVSREKKESFPLTVTSAQKNPTAFYLCASGGITGELFFGEGSRLTVL.

The chain joins TRBV30 to TRBJ2-1, with 10 bases aligning to TRBD1. Trimming cost V 0 bases and J 4 bases; bases outside gene matches: 6. Per germline, CDR1 GTSNPN and CDR2 SVGIG (reference sequence). The CDR3 totals 16 residues. CDR3 DNA sequence: TGTGCCTGGAGTGTACGACAGGGGGCATATTACAATGAGCAGTTCTTC. This codes for CAWSVRQGAYYNEQFF.

This rearrangement joins TRBV4-1 to TRBJ1-5; tentative D call: TRBD1 (5 bases). Per germline, CDR1 MGHRA and CDR2 YSYEKL. V dropped 4 bases and J dropped 0 bases, with 10 bases sitting between them. This CDR3 has 15 amino acids. The CDR3 here is CASSPQEISNQPQHF. CDR3 DNA: TGCGCCAGCAGCCCACAGGAGATTAGCAATCAGCCCCAGCATTTT.

This clone has just a few counts. J is TRBJ1-1 and V is TRBV10-3; 7 bases map to TRBD1. Trimming took 6 bases from V and 2 from J; bases not matched to a gene: 12. The CDR3 spans 16 residues. Germline-derived CDR1 and CDR2 are ENHRY and SYGVKD. Written as DNA, the CDR3 is TGTGCCATCAGACACCTTAAAGGGACAGCAAACACTGAAGCTTTCTTT. It codes for CAIRHLKGTANTEAFF.

This clone has a single count. The gene calls are TRBV7-9 and TRBJ2-7, with 8 bases fitting TRBD1. This CDR3 is built from 14 residues. V lost 5 bases, J lost 4 bases, and 7 bases stayed unmatched. The germline gives CDR1 SEHNR, CDR2 FQNEAQ (reference sequence). The DNA of the CDR3 is TGTGCCAGCAGCGCCGGGACAGGAAGGTACGAGCAGTACTTC. Amino acids: CASSAGTGRYEQYF.

V gene TRBV6-5 combines with J gene TRBJ2-3; D may be TRBD2 (6 bases). The CDR3 sequence is 14 residues long. The germline V and J ends were trimmed by 0 bases and 6 bases, with 10 bases remaining between them. Germline V gene lookup returns CDR1 MNHEY and CDR2 SVGAGI. CDR3 nucleotides: TGTGCCAGCAGTTACTCTAGGGCGGGGGATACGCAGTATTTT. Protein: CASSYSRAGDTQYF.

The V call is TRBV5-1, the J call TRBJ1-1, with D uncertain. Germline V gene lookup returns CDR1 SGHRS and CDR2 YFSETQ. This CDR3 has 16 amino acids. Trimming shortened V by 4 bases and J by 2 bases, and 18 bases separated the two germline ends. CDR3 residues: CASSTRRQPINTEAFF. The CDR3 region has the DNA TGCGCCAGCAGCACCCGAAGACAACCCATCAACACTGAAGCTTTCTTT.

The J gene is TRBJ2-5, the V gene TRBV6-1; 7 nucleotides align to TRBD1. This CDR3 is 15 amino acids long. Trimming at V came to 6 bases and at J to 3 bases, leaving 10 bases not matched to a gene. Germline values: CDR1 MNHNS, CDR2 SASEGT. CDR3 bases: TGTGCCAGCAGGAGAAGGGGGCTGTTGGAAGAGACCCAGTACTTC. Amino acids: CASRRRGLLEETQYF.

The rearrangement links TRBV28 to TRBJ1-1; D possibly corresponds to TRBD1 (5 bases). The CDR3 is 15 residues long. Germline CDR1 is MDHEN and CDR2 is SYDVKM. Trimming cost V 6 bases and J 4 bases, with 18 bases left between them. The CDR3 coding sequence is TGTGCCAGCAGGGGGGGGACTTTGGCGTCCACTGAAGCTTTCTTT. It translates to CASRGGTLASTEAFF.

This rearrangement joins TRBV4-2 to TRBJ2-7, with a possible D match to TRBD2 (5 bases). Per germline, CDR1 LGHNA and CDR2 YNFKEQ. The CDR3 totals 16 residues. Trimming left V 3 bases short and J 3 bases short, with 18 bases between. The CDR3 spells CASSQEATAPLYEQYF. CDR3 in DNA: TGTGCCAGCAGCCAGGAGGCCACGGCGCCCCTCTACGAGCAGTACTTC.

To note about this clone: One end of the junction varies from germline; a read error may be responsible. The gene calls are TRBV28 and TRBJ1-5; D unclear. Germline loops: CDR1 MDHEN, CDR2 SYDVKM. The CDR3 runs to 12 residues. The CDR3 is CAGRHDNQPQHF. The CDR3 nucleotides read TGTGCCGGCAGACACGACAATCAGCCCCAGCATTTT.

The rearrangement links TRBV6-5 to TRBJ2-7; 7 bases match TRBD1. The V segment lost 6 bases and the J segment 4 bases; nucleotides outside the gene matches: 9. This CDR3 is 14 amino acids long. CDR1 is MNHEY and CDR2 is SVGAGI in the germline V gene. The CDR3, as DNA: TGTGCCAGCAGCAATTCCGGGACAGCATACGAGCAGTACTTC. Translated, it gives CASSNSGTAYEQYF.